The 28 T cell receptor beta chains presented below share a single source sample, sequenced in a study of cytomegalovirus exposure and HLA in healthy donors. The study ran its PCR with 60 Vbeta and 13 Jbeta primers. Sequencing was performed with immunoSEQ multiplex PCR; in TCRdb, only in-frame clones are kept and a portion is missing. This repertoire shows about 190,000 clones, approximately 75% found once; its top ten account for approximately 5%. The sample was PBMCs. The receptors were gathered from a man aged 25-40 years in good health and CMV-seropositive.

The chain combines TRBV5-1 with TRBJ1-2; D unclear. Germline V gene sequence: CDR1 SGHRS, CDR2 YFSETQ. V was shortened by 0 bases and J by 8 bases, with 17 bases between the two germline ends. There are 15 residues in the CDR3. CDR3 loop: CASSLARGGARGYTF. Written as DNA, the CDR3 is TGCGCCAGCAGCTTGGCTCGCGGCGGCGCCCGGGGCTACACCTTC.

V gene TRBV15 combines with J gene TRBJ2-1, with D unresolved. Germline V lookup: CDR1 LNHNV, CDR2 YYDKDF (reference sequence). This CDR3 spans 15 amino acids. The V end lost 0 bases, the J end lost 6 bases, and 12 bases lay between the germline ends. As DNA, the CDR3 is TGTGCCACCAGCAGAGAAGACCCGGAGATCAATGAGCAGTTCTTC. Translating gives CATSREDPEINEQFF.

The chain uses TRBV5-1 and TRBJ1-3, with TRBD1 matching over 8 bases. This CDR3 has 15 amino acids. The J segment lost 0 bases and the V segment lost 10 bases, leaving 9 bases of the junction unmatched. Germline-derived CDR1 and CDR2 are SGHRS and YFSETQ. The CDR3 sequence: CASRTTGDSGNTIYF. DNA for the CDR3: TGCGCCTCCCGGACGACAGGGGACTCTGGAAACACCATATATTTT.

This clone turned up a few times. The chain is built from TRBV7-9 and TRBJ1-1, with 7 positions matching TRBD1. The CDR3 loop spans 16 amino acids. V lost 3 bases to trimming and J lost 1 base; unmatched junction nucleotides: 8. The V gene's germline CDR1 is SEHNR and CDR2 FQNEAQ (reference sequence). The CDR3 nucleotides are TGTGCCAGCAGCTTCTCAGGGGGTCCTCGGAACACTGAAGCTTTCTTT. It specifies CASSFSGGPRNTEAFF.

The rearrangement joins TRBV18 to TRBJ2-7; TRBD1 might be the D (7 bases). V was trimmed by 3 bases and J by 0 bases, leaving 12 bases between them. From germline, CDR1 is KGHSH and CDR2 LQKENI. The CDR3 loop spans 15 amino acids. CDR3: CASSPQGGSSYEQYF. The DNA of the CDR3 is TGTGCCAGCTCACCTCAGGGGGGTTCCTCCTACGAGCAGTACTTC.

This clone was observed a handful of times. This rearrangement joins TRBV9 to TRBJ2-1; TRBD2 is a possible D gene (6 bases). V lost 3 bases to trimming and J lost 0 bases, with 13 bases between them. Germline CDR1 is SGDLS and CDR2 is YYNGEE. The CDR3 consists of 16 residues. The CDR3 coding sequence is TGTGCCAGCAGCGCGTACCGGGACTTCTCCTACAATGAGCAGTTCTTC. Protein product: CASSAYRDFSYNEQFF.

The chain couples TRBV15 to TRBJ1-3, with 9 bases that match TRBD1. With V trimmed by 3 bases and J by 2 bases, 5 bases remained unmatched. The CDR3 has 16 residues. Per the germline V gene, CDR1 is LNHNV and CDR2 is YYDKDF (reference sequence). In DNA, the CDR3 is TGTGCCACCAGCAGTTTACAGGGGGCAGCTGGAAACACCATATATTTT. Amino acid sequence: CATSSLQGAAGNTIYF.

The genes are TRBV11-2 and TRBJ2-3; 10 bases agree with TRBD2. Germline CDR1 and CDR2: SGHAT and FQNNGV. The CDR3 has 19 amino acids. Trimming cost V 5 bases and J 0 bases; bases outside gene matches: 14. CDR3 in amino acids: CASSTYGTSVQTSTDTQYF. In DNA form, the CDR3 reads TGTGCCAGCAGCACATACGGGACTAGCGTGCAAACTAGCACAGATACGCAGTATTTT.

The CDR3 here is CSSTLGSSYEQYF. CDR3 sequence (DNA): TGCAGCTCCACACTGGGGAGCTCCTACGAGCAGTACTTC. The chain uses TRBV29-1 and TRBJ2-7; possibly TRBD2 for D (5 bases). The CDR3 has 13 amino acids. The germline CDR1 and CDR2 sequences are SQVTM and ANQGSEA. V gave up 8 bases and J gave up 0 bases, with 14 bases separating them.

A single count supports this clone. V gene TRBV27 combines with J gene TRBJ2-3; D is perhaps TRBD2 (5 bases). V lost 2 bases to trimming and J lost 3 bases, with 15 bases between them. Per germline, CDR1 MNHEY and CDR2 SMNVEV (reference sequence). The CDR3 covers 16 residues. The CDR3 coding sequence is TGTGCCAGCAGTTTAAATAACGGGGTAGGAACAGATACGCAGTATTTT. Translating gives CASSLNNGVGTDTQYF.

This clone was found a few times. The chain carries TRBV11-2 and TRBJ2-3; possibly TRBD1 for D (7 bases). The germline V and J ends were trimmed by 0 bases and 6 bases, with 19 bases remaining between them. Germline lookup yields CDR1 SGHAT and CDR2 FQNNGV. The CDR3 spans 17 residues. The CDR3 sequence: CASSLERGRGRLDTQYF. In DNA form, the CDR3 reads TGTGCCAGCAGCTTAGAGCGGGGCAGGGGGAGGCTTGATACGCAGTATTTT.

The V and J genes are TRBV6-1 and TRBJ1-2; 7 bases match TRBD1. Germline V CDR1 and CDR2: MNHNS, SASEGT. V lost 2 bases and J lost 8; bases outside the gene matches: 14. The CDR3 contains 16 residues. This CDR3 is CASSELGTANFGGYTF. The CDR3 DNA reads TGTGCCAGCAGTGAACTTGGGACAGCCAACTTCGGCGGCTACACCTTC.

V and J are TRBV5-6 and TRBJ2-5; 14 bases are shared with TRBD2. Judging by the DNA end, TRBJ2-7 fits better; the J call may be wrong. CDR3 length: 17 amino acids. Germline values: CDR1 SGHDT, CDR2 YYEEEE. CDR3 protein: CASSLGTSGGLSYEQYF. In DNA, the CDR3 is TGTGCCAGCAGCCTAGGGACTAGCGGGGGCCTCTCCTACGAGCAGTACTTC.

The rearrangement links TRBV27 to TRBJ2-7; no clear D gene. The CDR3 is made up of 15 amino acids. CDR1 and CDR2 (germline): MNHEY, SMNVEV (reference sequence). Trimming removed 5 bases at V and 2 bases at J, with 16 bases between. The CDR3 sequence: CASSPRRANPYEQYF. CDR3 sequence (DNA): TGTGCCAGCAGTCCGAGAAGAGCCAATCCCTACGAGCAGTACTTC.

This clone was observed once. The chain carries TRBV10-2 and TRBJ1-1; 8 positions match TRBD1. The CDR3 contains 15 residues. V trimming: 2 bases; J trimming: 11 bases; junction bases outside the gene matches: 13. Germline V gene sequence: CDR1 WSHSY, CDR2 SAAADI. Here the CDR3 reads CASSEQAGGAPGAFF. In DNA form, the CDR3 reads TGCGCCAGCAGTGAGCAGGCAGGGGGCGCCCCGGGGGCTTTCTTT.

This clone has a handful of counts. V and J are TRBV28 and TRBJ2-6; tentatively, D is TRBD1 (5 bases). Germline CDR1 and CDR2: MDHEN and SYDVKM. There are 15 residues in the CDR3. Trimming shortened V by 6 bases and J by 4 bases, and 13 bases separated the two germline ends. CDR3 in DNA: TGTGCCAGCAGCCCAGGGTCTCCCGGGGCCAACGTCCTGACTTTC. This codes for CASSPGSPGANVLTF.

This rearrangement joins TRBV6-5 to TRBJ1-6, with 10 bases fitting TRBD1. Trimming at V came to 6 bases and at J to 13 bases, leaving 6 bases not matched to a gene. Germline V lookup: CDR1 MNHEY, CDR2 SVGAGI. CDR3 length: 13 residues. CDR3 sequence reads: CASSGTGVSPLHF. Here the CDR3 DNA reads TGTGCCAGCAGCGGGACAGGGGTCTCTCCCCTCCACTTT.

The genes are TRBV4-3 and TRBJ2-5, with a weak D call TRBD2 (6 bases). In germline, CDR1 is LGHNA, CDR2 YSLEER. Trimming cost V 0 bases and J 2 bases, with 13 bases left between them. This CDR3 comprises 16 residues. CDR3: CASSQDRAGTQETQYF. Here the CDR3 DNA reads TGCGCCAGCAGCCAAGATCGGGCGGGGACGCAAGAGACCCAGTACTTC.

Here the CDR3 DNA reads TGTGCCAGCTCACCGGTATCGGGAGGTGAGCAGTTCTTC. The encoded protein is CASSPVSGGEQFF. The chain couples TRBV18 to TRBJ2-1; TRBD2 aligns across 7 bases. The V gene's germline CDR1 is KGHSH and CDR2 LQKENI. CDR3 size: 13 residues. J was trimmed by 9 bases and V by 3 bases; bases with no gene match: 5.

The chain recombines TRBV15 with TRBJ2-3; weak D call: TRBD2 (7 bases). V lost 0 bases and J lost 1, with 14 bases in between. Germline CDR1 reads LNHNV; CDR2 reads YYDKDF (reference sequence). The CDR3 has 17 residues. The CDR3 loop is CATSREGGRGRTDTQYF. DNA of the CDR3: TGTGCCACCAGCAGAGAGGGGGGGCGGGGACGCACAGATACGCAGTATTTT.

This clone has more than one count but fewer than ten. The chain couples TRBV30 to TRBJ1-3; D is possibly TRBD1 (5 bases). Trimming pared 1 base from V and 2 bases from J, leaving 12 bases between. The CDR3 spans 15 residues. CDR1 and CDR2 (germline): GTSNPN, SVGIG (reference sequence). CDR3 DNA: TGTGCCTGGAGTGGAAGGGGATCCACTGGAAACACCATATATTTT. This encodes CAWSGRGSTGNTIYF.

The chain links TRBV15 to TRBJ1-3; 8 bases match TRBD1. The V and J ends lost 1 base and 0 bases, in that order; junction bases with no gene match: 8. The germline V gene encodes CDR1 LNHNV and CDR2 YYDKDF (reference sequence). CDR3 size: 18 residues. The chain's CDR3 is CATSRGTGQEGSGNTIYF. Written as DNA, the CDR3 is TGTGCCACCAGCAGAGGGACAGGGCAGGAAGGCTCTGGAAACACCATATATTTT.

The chain combines TRBV28 with TRBJ2-4; TRBD1 agrees at 8 bases. Trimming took 10 bases from V and 8 from J; bases not matched to a gene: 13. Germline loops: CDR1 MDHEN, CDR2 SYDVKM. There are 14 residues in the CDR3. The CDR3 sequence is CAIGSGQGADIQYF. CDR3 sequence (DNA): TGTGCCATCGGATCGGGTCAGGGGGCGGACATTCAGTACTTC.

The gene calls are TRBV11-1 and TRBJ2-4, with D maybe TRBD1 (5 bases). The CDR3 runs to 14 residues. The V and J ends lost 7 bases and 0 bases respectively, with 10 bases between them. Per germline, CDR1 SGHAT and CDR2 FQDESV (reference sequence). The CDR3 loop is CASTPDIAKNIQYF. CDR3 nucleotide sequence: TGTGCCAGCACCCCGGACATAGCCAAAAACATTCAGTACTTC.

The chain employs TRBV6-5 and TRBJ2-5; D unresolved. CDR1 MNHEY and CDR2 SVGAGI come from the germline V gene. V was pared by 2 bases and J by 4 bases, with 5 bases between. The CDR3 totals 12 residues. The CDR3 protein is CASSYPGETQYF. In nucleotides, the CDR3 is TGTGCCAGCAGTTACCCCGGAGAGACCCAGTACTTC.

J is TRBJ1-3 and V is TRBV19; D gene unclear. The CDR3 totals 16 residues. From germline, CDR1 is LNHDA and CDR2 SQIVND (reference sequence). V lost 3 bases, J lost 0 bases, and 12 bases lay in between. The CDR3 DNA reads as TGTGCCAGTAGTATTCCGGGATGGCGCTCTGGAAACACCATATATTTT. Its translation: CASSIPGWRSGNTIYF.

J is TRBJ1-5 and V is TRBV4-3; tentative D call: TRBD1 (6 bases). This CDR3 is built from 16 residues. CDR1 and CDR2 from the germline V gene are LGHNA and YSLEER. V was shortened by 3 bases and J by 3 bases, with 15 bases between the two germline ends. CDR3 DNA: TGCGCCAGCAGCCACCAATACGGACAGCACAATCAGCCCCAGCATTTT. This sequence encodes CASSHQYGQHNQPQHF.

This clone has a handful of counts. The chain couples TRBV19 to TRBJ2-7; 7 bases agree with TRBD2. Per germline, CDR1 LNHDA and CDR2 SQIVND (reference sequence). Unmatched junction bases numbered 15, after V lost 0 bases and J lost 1 base. There are 19 residues in the CDR3. The CDR3 loop is CASSIDLWRRESESYEQYF. CDR3 nucleotides: TGTGCCAGTAGTATAGATCTATGGCGGCGGGAGAGCGAGTCCTACGAGCAGTACTTC. Combining the CDR3 with reference TRBV19 and TRBJ2-7 gives the whole variable domain DGGITQSPKYLFRKEGQNVTLSCEQNLNHDAMYWYRQDPGQGLRLIYYSQIVNDFQKGDIAEGYSVSREKKESFPLTVTSAQKNPTAFYLCASSIDLWRRESESYEQYFGPGTRLTVT.